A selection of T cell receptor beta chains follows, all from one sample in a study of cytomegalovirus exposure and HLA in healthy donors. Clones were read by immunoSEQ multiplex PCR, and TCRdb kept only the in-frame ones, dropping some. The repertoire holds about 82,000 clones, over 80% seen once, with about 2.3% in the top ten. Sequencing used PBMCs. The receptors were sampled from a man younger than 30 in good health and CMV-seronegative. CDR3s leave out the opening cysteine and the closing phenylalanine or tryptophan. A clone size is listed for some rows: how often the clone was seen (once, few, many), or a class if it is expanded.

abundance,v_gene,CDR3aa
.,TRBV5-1,ASSLLQGAYNEQF
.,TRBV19,ASSINPKTRRLYNEQF
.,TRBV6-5,ASAQRGVFAETQY
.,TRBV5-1,ASSLGSRGAPNEKLF
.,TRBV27,ASSFRTSGRSHKGYEQY
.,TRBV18,ASSPQVQNTIY
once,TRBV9,ASSPGQKVDTQY
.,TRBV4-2,ASSQDPSGGYEQY
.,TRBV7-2,ASSPPSPGAF
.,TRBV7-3,ASSQRGLAGQDTQY
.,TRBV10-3,AIRSGQGIYEQY
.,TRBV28,ASIGLAYEQY
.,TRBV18,ASSLAGAGSVNEQF
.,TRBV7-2,ASSPGLAGDRGTQY
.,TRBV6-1,ASSGGLSGNTIY
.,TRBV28,ASSLERGHYEQY
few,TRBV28,ASSFQGASTDTQY
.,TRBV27,ASSNRRGRWEQY
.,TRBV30,AMETGPKLAF
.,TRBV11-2,ASSLTSGRYNEQF
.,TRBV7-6,ASSFTDITDTQY
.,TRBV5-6,ASSLDGGGGANVLT
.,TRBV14,ASSQDLGGGRFYEQF
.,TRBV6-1,ASSPGQNNSPLH
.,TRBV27,ASRAGLGYEQY
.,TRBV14,ASSPRLAGSGELF
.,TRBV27,ASSSGTGNYGYT
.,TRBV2,ASSEATGAPQETQY
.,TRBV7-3,ASSGGGRAF
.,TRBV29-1,SVRGRTSGEETQY
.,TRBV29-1,STRRGTDTQY
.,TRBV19,ASSSLGAGGKEQF